This T cell receptor beta chain appears in the sequencing data of a study of monozygotic twins with inflammatory bowel disease. Study-wide points: Relative to healthy twins, IBD patients had fewer clonotypes in common with others, a gap that was especially apparent with disease activity. IBD patients displayed reduced TCRbeta diversity (inverse Simpson) when set against healthy co-twins. The authors could not tell different T cell subtypes apart.

The authors ran two nested PCRs of 16 and 9 cycles on TCRalpha and TCRbeta cDNA. From the 5' RACE reads, TCRdb lists one entry per CDR3 protein and no DNA. The ten top clones account for under 2.5%, within a sample of 330,000 or so distinct CDR3 sequences. This CDR3 has 14 residues. CDR1 and CDR2 from the germline V gene are LNHDA and SQIVND (reference sequence). For this clonotype: What it binds is not known.

The clonotype comes from a human donor with ulcerative colitis or Crohn's disease, or a healthy co-twin of an affected twin (not recorded which). The rearrangement joins TRBV19 to TRBJ2-1; TCRdb's D call, TRBD1, is unchecked because there is no DNA. What was sequenced was blood. CDR3 sequence: CASSLPATNNEQFF.